The 10 T cell receptor beta chains reported below all come from one sample, sequenced in a study of neoadjuvant anti-PD-1 for oral cavity cancer (dated by TCRdb to about 2021). Reading the label with the study, this specimen's time point is: before neoadjuvant nivolumab. To prepare the library, the immunoSEQ multiplex PCR assay was applied. TCRdb took over this immuneACCESS table, retaining in-frame rearrangements with V and J assigned. Such tables are incomplete; in checked studies, under half of the missing clones stem from an unresolved V gene, and the remainder is unexplained. The table for this sample lists almost 7,000 clones; 55% to 75% of them were counted only once. Of the sample, about 3% is held by the ten largest clones. This material consisted of PBMCs, taken before nivolumab (anti-PD-1) treatment. The receptors here all came from a person aged 35 to 85 with oral cavity squamous cell carcinoma.

The V call is TRBV11-2, the J call TRBJ1-4, with TRBD1 matching over 8 bases. Germline CDR1 SGHAT, CDR2 FQNNGV. This CDR3 contains 16 residues. The junction had 17 bases not matched to a gene; V was cut back by 3 bases and J by 14 bases. The chain's CDR3 is CASSFLPGQAGRGLFF. CDR3 DNA: TGTGCCAGCAGCTTCCTCCCGGGACAGGCGGGTCGGGGGCTGTTTTTT.

The CDR3 bases are TGTGCCAGCAGTTGGTCAGGGGGCTCAGGCTATGGCTACACCTTC. Protein product: CASSWSGGSGYGYTF. The chain employs TRBV27 and TRBJ1-2, with 8 bases lining up with TRBD1. The J segment lost 4 bases and the V segment lost 4 bases, leaving 8 bases of the junction unmatched. The CDR3 contains 15 residues. Germline V gene lookup returns CDR1 MNHEY and CDR2 SMNVEV (reference sequence).

This clone was detected a few times. The rearrangement links TRBV7-6 to TRBJ2-1; 7 positions agree with TRBD1. The germline V gene has CDR1 SGHVS and CDR2 FNYEAQ. The CDR3 consists of 15 residues. The V and J ends lost 5 bases and 5 bases, in that order; junction bases with no gene match: 9. Here the CDR3 DNA reads TGTGCCAGCAGCGCGTACAGGGGCGCTAACAATGAGCAGTTCTTC. It translates to CASSAYRGANNEQFF.

This clone was seen more than once but under ten times. The chain uses TRBV5-8 and TRBJ1-5, with D possibly being TRBD1 (5 bases). CDR1 is SGHTS, CDR2 YDEGEE, per germline. The length of the CDR3 is 17 residues. V was trimmed by 4 bases and J by 0 bases, leaving 17 bases between them. The CDR3: CASSRFGREGSNQPQHF. The DNA of the CDR3 is TGTGCCAGCAGCAGATTCGGCAGGGAAGGTAGCAATCAGCCCCAGCATTTT. The entire variable domain, with the rest obtained from reference TRBV5-8 and TRBJ1-5, is as follows: EAGVTQSPTHLIKTRGQQATLRCSPISGHTSVYWYQQALGLGLQFLLWYDEGEERNRGNFPPRFSGRQFPNYSSELNVNALELEDSALYLCASSRFGREGSNQPQHFGDGTRLSIL.

The count of this clone is one. The rearrangement joins TRBV10-3 to TRBJ1-3; no reliable D call. The CDR3 loop spans 15 amino acids. Germline V CDR1 and CDR2: ENHRY, SYGVKD. The germline V and J ends were trimmed by 5 bases and 2 bases, with 13 bases remaining between them. The CDR3 loop is CAISSPGGAGNTIYF. Here the CDR3 DNA reads TGTGCCATCAGTTCTCCGGGCGGCGCTGGAAACACCATATATTTT.

The V gene is TRBV30, the J gene TRBJ1-5, with TRBD1 as a possible D gene (5 bases). Germline CDR1 GTSNPN, CDR2 SVGIG (reference sequence). V lost 2 bases and J 6 bases, leaving 14 bases between the germline ends. The CDR3 has 14 amino acids. The CDR3 nucleotides are TGTGCCTGGAGTAAAGGGGTCGGGAGTCAGCCCCAGCATTTT. Amino acid sequence: CAWSKGVGSQPQHF.

DNA of the CDR3: TGTGCCAGCAAGTCAGGGCATTACGAGCAGTACTTC. This gives the protein CASKSGHYEQYF. V usage is TRBV6-6 and J usage is TRBJ2-7, with a weak D call TRBD1 (5 bases). Germline CDR1 reads MNHNY; CDR2 reads SVGAGI (reference sequence). This CDR3 has 12 residues. Trimming took off 7 bases at V and 4 bases at J, with 11 bases between the two ends.

The rearrangement joins TRBV25-1 to TRBJ2-7; TRBD2 might be the D (5 bases). Germline values: CDR1 MGHDK, CDR2 SYGVNS. The CDR3 is 14 amino acids. Trimming stripped 6 bases from V and 7 bases from J, with 19 bases between. CDR3 residues: CASSGGSGNGEQYF. In DNA, the CDR3 is TGTGCCAGCAGCGGTGGGTCGGGAAATGGGGAGCAGTACTTC.

The CDR3 reads CASSLGLRQINTGELFF. DNA for the CDR3: TGTGCCAGCAGCTTAGGATTACGACAGATAAACACCGGGGAGCTGTTTTTT. The gene calls are TRBV11-2 and TRBJ2-2; D is possibly TRBD1 (5 bases). V dropped 1 base and J dropped 2 bases, with 14 bases sitting between them. CDR1 SGHAT and CDR2 FQNNGV come from the germline V gene. This CDR3 contains 17 residues.

This rearrangement joins TRBV4-1 to TRBJ2-7, with 14 bases lining up with TRBD2. The germline gives CDR1 MGHRA, CDR2 YSYEKL. This CDR3 region has 18 residues. V lost 3 bases and J lost 2; bases outside the gene matches: 9. The CDR3 region has the DNA TGCGCCAGCAGCCAGATGACTAGCGGGGGGGCGAAAGCCTACGAGCAGTACTTC. Translating gives CASSQMTSGGAKAYEQYF.